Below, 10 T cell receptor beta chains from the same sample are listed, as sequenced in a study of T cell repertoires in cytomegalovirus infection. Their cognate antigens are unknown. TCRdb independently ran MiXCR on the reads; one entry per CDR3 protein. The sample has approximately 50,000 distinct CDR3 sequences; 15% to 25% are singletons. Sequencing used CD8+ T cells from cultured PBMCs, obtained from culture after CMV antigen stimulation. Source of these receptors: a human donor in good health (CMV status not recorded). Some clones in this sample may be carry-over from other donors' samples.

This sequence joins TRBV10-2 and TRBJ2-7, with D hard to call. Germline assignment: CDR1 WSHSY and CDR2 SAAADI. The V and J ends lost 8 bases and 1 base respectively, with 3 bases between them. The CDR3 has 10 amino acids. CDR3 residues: CASQSYEQYF. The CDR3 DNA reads TGCGCCAGCCAGTCCTACGAGCAGTACTTC.

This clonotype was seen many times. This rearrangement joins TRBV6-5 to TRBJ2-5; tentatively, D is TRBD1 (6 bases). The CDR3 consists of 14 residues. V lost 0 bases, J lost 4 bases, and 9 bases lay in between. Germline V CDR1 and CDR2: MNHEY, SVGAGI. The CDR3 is CASSYSSGVETQYF. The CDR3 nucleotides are TGTGCCAGCAGTTACTCTTCAGGGGTAGAGACCCAGTACTTC.

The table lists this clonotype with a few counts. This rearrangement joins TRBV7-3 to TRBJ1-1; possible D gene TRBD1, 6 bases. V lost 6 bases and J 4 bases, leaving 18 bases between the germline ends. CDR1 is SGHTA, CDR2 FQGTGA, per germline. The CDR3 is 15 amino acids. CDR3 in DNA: TGTGCCAGCAGACTCGACACGGGGGCCTTCACTGAAGCTTTCTTT. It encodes CASRLDTGAFTEAFF.

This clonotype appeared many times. The CDR3 region is CASSAGLGGQPQHF. The CDR3 DNA reads TGTGCCAGCAGCGCCGGGCTCGGAGGTCAGCCCCAGCATTTT. The rearrangement links TRBV9 to TRBJ1-5; D gene uncertain. The CDR3 length is 14 residues. V was clipped by 3 bases and J by 6 bases, with 13 bases between them. Germline-derived CDR1 and CDR2 are SGDLS and YYNGEE.

CDR3 residues: CASSRTGYVPYEQYF. The CDR3 DNA is TGTGCCAGCAGCCGGACAGGGTACGTCCCCTACGAGCAGTACTTC. The chain recombines TRBV11-2 with TRBJ2-7; 8 positions agree with TRBD1. The length of the CDR3 is 15 residues. Germline CDR1 SGHAT, CDR2 FQNNGV. Trimming took 5 bases from V and 2 from J; bases not matched to a gene: 8.

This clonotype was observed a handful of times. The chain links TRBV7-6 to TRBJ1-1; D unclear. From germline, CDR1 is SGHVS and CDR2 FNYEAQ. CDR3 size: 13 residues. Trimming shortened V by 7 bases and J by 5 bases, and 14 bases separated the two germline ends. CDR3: CASTSFLGTEAFF. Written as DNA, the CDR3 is TGTGCCAGCACCTCCTTTTTAGGTACTGAAGCTTTCTTT.

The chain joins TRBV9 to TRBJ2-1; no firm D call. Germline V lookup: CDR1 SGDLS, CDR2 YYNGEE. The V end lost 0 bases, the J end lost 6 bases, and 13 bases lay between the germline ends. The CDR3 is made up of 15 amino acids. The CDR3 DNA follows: TGTGCCAGCAGCGTAGTCGGATCCTCCCCCAATGAGCAGTTCTTC. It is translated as CASSVVGSSPNEQFF.

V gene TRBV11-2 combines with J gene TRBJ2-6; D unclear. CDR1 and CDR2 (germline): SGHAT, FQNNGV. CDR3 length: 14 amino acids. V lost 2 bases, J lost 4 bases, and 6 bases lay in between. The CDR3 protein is CASSLSSGANVLTF. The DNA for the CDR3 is TGTGCCAGCAGCTTATCATCCGGGGCCAACGTCCTGACTTTC.

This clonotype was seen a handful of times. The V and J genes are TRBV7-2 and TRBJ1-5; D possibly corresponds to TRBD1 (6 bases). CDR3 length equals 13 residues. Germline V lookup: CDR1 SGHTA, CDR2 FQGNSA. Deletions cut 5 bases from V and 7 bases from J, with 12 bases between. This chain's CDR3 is CASSTGKGQPQHF. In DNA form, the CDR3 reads TGTGCCAGCAGCACAGGGAAGGGGCAGCCCCAGCATTTT.

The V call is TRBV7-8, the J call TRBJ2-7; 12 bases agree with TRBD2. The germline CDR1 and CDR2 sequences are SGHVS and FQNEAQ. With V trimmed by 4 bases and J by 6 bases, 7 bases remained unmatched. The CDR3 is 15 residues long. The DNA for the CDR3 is TGTGCCAGCAGCTCGACTAGCGGGGGATACTTCGAGCAGTACTTC. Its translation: CASSSTSGGYFEQYF.